One sample yielded the 30 T cell receptor beta chains listed below, sequenced in a study of beta chain features in type 1 diabetes. All of the isolated RNA was reverse transcribed, so expressed TCRB transcripts were sequenced. TCRdb's table, derived via immunoSEQ multiplex PCR, lists solely in-frame clones and lacks some. Among about 360,000 clones listed, around 12% were seen once. The source material was naive CD4+ T cells from blood. The receptors were gathered from a man younger than 30 in good health.

This clone was observed many times. The rearrangement uses TRBV18 and TRBJ2-6; perhaps TRBD2 as D (5 bases). The germline CDR1 and CDR2 sequences are KGHSH and LQKENI. V was cut by 3 bases and J by 1 base, with 10 bases left in between. There are 16 residues in the CDR3. This CDR3 reads CASSPRGGSGANVLTF. For the CDR3, the DNA is TGTGCCAGCTCACCGCGCGGAGGTTCTGGGGCCAACGTCCTGACTTTC.

The rearrangement links TRBV5-4 to TRBJ2-7, with D tentatively TRBD1 (6 bases). V was trimmed by 4 bases and J by 2 bases, leaving 19 bases between them. This CDR3 spans 16 amino acids. Germline V gives CDR1 SGHNT, CDR2 YYREEE (reference sequence). The CDR3 nucleotides read TGTGCCAGCAGCCCGGGCCTGGGGGCAGTAGCCTACGAGCAGTACTTC. Protein: CASSPGLGAVAYEQYF. The variable domain in full, completed from reference TRBV5-4 and TRBJ2-7, reads ETGVTQSPTHLIKTRGQQVTLRCSSQSGHNTVSWYQQALGQGPQFIFQYYREEENGRGNFPPRFSGLQFPNYSSELNVNALELDDSALYLCASSPGLGAVAYEQYFGPGTRLTVT.

This chain uses TRBV30 with TRBJ1-5; no definite D call. The germline V and J ends were trimmed by 4 bases and 0 bases, with 7 bases remaining between them. This CDR3 spans 13 amino acids. Germline CDR1 is GTSNPN and CDR2 is SVGIG (reference sequence). CDR3 in DNA: TGTGCCTGGAAACAGCATAGCAATCAGCCCCAGCATTTT. This translates into CAWKQHSNQPQHF. The complete variable domain, with remaining parts taken from reference TRBV30 and TRBJ1-5, reads SQTIHQWPATLVQPVGSPLSLECTVEGTSNPNLYWYRQAAGRGLQLLFYSVGIGQISSEVPQNLSASRPQDRQFILSSKKLLLSDSGFYLCAWKQHSNQPQHFGDGTRLSIL.

The chain has TRBV2 and TRBJ1-4; TRBD1 matches at 7 bases. Unmatched junction bases numbered 5, after V lost 7 bases and J lost 3 bases. Germline V gene sequence: CDR1 SNHLY, CDR2 FYNNEI. The CDR3 is 14 amino acids. The CDR3 is CASTYRGANEKLFF. CDR3 in DNA: TGTGCCAGCACTTACAGGGGTGCTAATGAAAAACTGTTTTTT.

The sample holds a few counts of this clone. This chain joins TRBV5-6 and TRBJ1-4; 8 bases agree with TRBD1. The germline CDR1 and CDR2 sequences are SGHDT and YYEEEE. The V segment lost 5 bases and the J segment 7 bases; nucleotides outside the gene matches: 10. This CDR3 region has 15 residues. The CDR3 DNA sequence: TGTGCCAGCAGGTCCCTGACAGGGGATAGTGAAAAACTGTTTTTT. Residues: CASRSLTGDSEKLFF.

This clone has more than one count but fewer than ten. The chain combines TRBV6-5 with TRBJ2-5; no clear D gene. Trimming shortened V by 9 bases and J by 0 bases, and 5 bases separated the two germline ends. CDR3 size: 11 residues. Germline V gene lookup returns CDR1 MNHEY and CDR2 SVGAGI. The CDR3 DNA sequence: TGTGCCAGTTACTACCAAGAGACCCAGTACTTC. Translating gives CASYYQETQYF.

V is TRBV28 and J is TRBJ1-6; 7 bases are shared with TRBD1. J was trimmed by 8 bases and V by 6 bases; bases with no gene match: 13. Germline CDR1 and CDR2: MDHEN and SYDVKM. This CDR3 spans 16 amino acids. CDR3 loop: CASRTNRGGFDSPLHF. Here the CDR3 DNA reads TGTGCCAGCAGGACCAACAGGGGTGGTTTCGATTCACCCCTCCACTTT.

This chain links TRBV5-4 with TRBJ2-3, with 8 bases matching TRBD2. This CDR3 has 15 residues. CDR1 SGHNT and CDR2 YYREEE come from the germline V gene (reference sequence). With 5 bases clipped from V and 0 bases from J, the junction kept 5 bases outside the gene matches. CDR3 loop: CASRISSGSTDTQYF. CDR3 DNA: TGTGCCAGCAGAATTTCTAGCGGGAGCACAGATACGCAGTATTTT.

DNA for the CDR3: TGTGCCAGCAGCCGCGGCGGCGGGACTAGCGGTGCTCCGAGCTCCTACGAGCAGTACTTC. Protein sequence: CASSRGGGTSGAPSSYEQYF. This chain joins TRBV5-4 and TRBJ2-7; TRBD2 aligns across 11 bases. V lost 4 bases to trimming and J lost 0 bases; unmatched junction nucleotides: 18. Germline lookup yields CDR1 SGHNT and CDR2 YYREEE (reference sequence). The CDR3 runs 20 residues.

In this sample, this clone turned up a few times. Additional DNA sequences in this sample encode the identical CDR3. The chain recombines TRBV18 with TRBJ1-1, with a tentative D call TRBD1 (5 bases). Germline V gene sequence: CDR1 KGHSH, CDR2 LQKENI. This CDR3 region has 14 residues. The V and J ends lost 3 bases and 1 base respectively, with 9 bases between them. CDR3 sequence: CASSPLDRNTEAFF. The CDR3 DNA is TGTGCCAGCTCACCCCTAGACAGGAACACTGAAGCTTTCTTT.

J is TRBJ2-2 and V is TRBV5-1; 7 bases are a match to TRBD1. CDR1 and CDR2 (germline): SGHRS, YFSETQ. V lost 4 bases, J lost 8 bases, and 8 bases stayed unmatched. The CDR3 is 14 residues long. CDR3: CASSLGQDWGELFF. Written as DNA, the CDR3 is TGCGCCAGCAGCCTAGGACAGGACTGGGGGGAGCTGTTTTTT.

CDR3 residues: CASSQSGYSNQPQHF. The CDR3, as DNA: TGTGCCAGCAGCCAGAGCGGATATAGCAATCAGCCCCAGCATTTT. This chain links TRBV14 with TRBJ1-5, with D unresolved. Trimming pared 3 bases from V and 0 bases from J, leaving 9 bases between. Germline V gene sequence: CDR1 SGHDN, CDR2 FVKESK. This CDR3 is 15 amino acids long.

V usage is TRBV6-5 and J usage is TRBJ1-1; 7 bases match TRBD1. CDR1 MNHEY and CDR2 SVGAGI come from the germline V gene. The CDR3 is 12 residues long. V shed 5 bases, J shed 3 bases, and the junction held 0 bases outside the gene matches. The CDR3 spells CASSDRDTEAFF. CDR3 sequence (DNA): TGTGCCAGCAGTGACAGGGACACTGAAGCTTTCTTT.

This clone has just one count. The CDR3 loop reads CSVDSDWTSGRGEQFF. The CDR3 DNA sequence: TGCAGCGTTGATTCCGATTGGACTAGCGGGAGGGGTGAGCAGTTCTTC. The chain employs TRBV29-1 and TRBJ2-1; 15 bases match TRBD2. CDR1 is SQVTM, CDR2 ANQGSEA, per germline. The CDR3 totals 16 residues. V dropped 3 bases and J dropped 9; count of bases not matched to a gene: 9.

The V call is TRBV7-9, the J call TRBJ1-4; D is perhaps TRBD1 (6 bases). V lost 2 bases and J 8 bases, leaving 15 bases between the germline ends. Germline CDR1 is SEHNR and CDR2 is FQNEAQ (reference sequence). This CDR3 is 15 amino acids long. CDR3 nucleotides: TGTGCCAGCAGCTTATTCCTGTACAGGGACGAAAAACTGTTTTTT. This translates into CASSLFLYRDEKLFF. The whole variable domain, filled in from reference TRBV7-9 and TRBJ1-4, reads DTGVSQNPRHKITKRGQNVTFRCDPISEHNRLYWYRQTLGQGPEFLTYFQNEAQLEKSRLLSDRFSAERPKGSFSTLEIQRTEQGDSAMYLCASSLFLYRDEKLFFGSGTQLSVL.

DNA for the CDR3: TGTGCCAGCAGCCCGGACAGGGGTTACGAGCAGTACTTC. Translated, it gives CASSPDRGYEQYF. The rearrangement links TRBV7-9 to TRBJ2-7; 9 bases are shared with TRBD1. With V trimmed by 5 bases and J by 4 bases, 3 bases remained unmatched. Germline loops: CDR1 SEHNR, CDR2 FQNEAQ (reference sequence). The CDR3 extends over 13 amino acids.

The V call is TRBV9, the J call TRBJ2-2, with no clear D. V lost 3 bases to trimming and J lost 0 bases, with 6 bases between them. Germline CDR1 is SGDLS and CDR2 is YYNGEE. This CDR3 spans 14 amino acids. The CDR3 loop reads CASSGRTNTGELFF. The DNA for the CDR3 is TGTGCCAGCAGCGGGAGAACGAACACCGGGGAGCTGTTTTTT.

The V and J genes are TRBV2 and TRBJ2-3; D possibly corresponds to TRBD1 (5 bases). Deletions cut 6 bases from V and 10 bases from J, with 20 bases between. Germline CDR1 and CDR2: SNHLY and FYNNEI. This CDR3 comprises 14 residues. The CDR3 sequence: CASRVPPQGTAQYF. The CDR3 DNA sequence: TGTGCCAGCAGGGTCCCCCCCCAGGGTACTGCGCAGTATTTT.

This rearrangement joins TRBV11-2 to TRBJ1-2, with 7 bases that match TRBD1. J was trimmed by 4 bases and V by 5 bases; bases with no gene match: 4. This CDR3 region has 13 residues. CDR1 and CDR2 (germline): SGHAT, FQNNGV. The CDR3 DNA reads TGTGCCAGCAGCCTGGGACAGAGCTATGGCTACACCTTC. Translated, it gives CASSLGQSYGYTF.

The chain carries TRBV9 and TRBJ1-1; D perhaps matches TRBD1 (5 bases). The ends were cut back, 4 bases at V and 6 bases at J, with 7 bases in the middle. CDR3 length: 11 amino acids. The germline V gene has CDR1 SGDLS and CDR2 YYNGEE. CDR3 protein: CASSRGAEAFF. CDR3 nucleotide sequence: TGTGCCAGCAGCCGGGGGGCTGAAGCTTTCTTT.

V usage is TRBV7-2 and J usage is TRBJ2-1, with 11 nucleotides matching TRBD1. The J segment lost 6 bases and the V segment lost 5 bases, leaving 9 bases of the junction unmatched. This CDR3 contains 16 residues. The germline V gene encodes CDR1 SGHTA and CDR2 FQGNSA. The CDR3 nucleotides read TGTGCCAGCAGCGGAACCGGGACAGGGGGGCTCAATGAGCAGTTCTTC. It specifies CASSGTGTGGLNEQFF.

This clone appeared once. V usage is TRBV19 and J usage is TRBJ2-5, with D tentatively TRBD2 (6 bases). Trimming stripped 5 bases from V and 2 bases from J, with 9 bases between. The CDR3 runs 13 residues. Germline lookup yields CDR1 LNHDA and CDR2 SQIVND (reference sequence). Here the CDR3 reads CASSPGLQETQYF. In DNA, the CDR3 is TGTGCCAGTAGTCCGGGACTGCAAGAGACCCAGTACTTC. Filled out from reference TRBV19 and TRBJ2-5, the complete variable domain reads DGGITQSPKYLFRKEGQNVTLSCEQNLNHDAMYWYRQDPGQGLRLIYYSQIVNDFQKGDIAEGYSVSREKKESFPLTVTSAQKNPTAFYLCASSPGLQETQYFGPGTRLLVL.

There are a few counts of this clone. The rearrangement joins TRBV2 to TRBJ1-5; tentative D call: TRBD1 (6 bases). CDR1 is SNHLY and CDR2 is FYNNEI in the germline V gene. There are 13 residues in the CDR3. Trimming pared 8 bases from V and 3 bases from J, leaving 11 bases between. In DNA form, the CDR3 reads TGTGCCAGCGTACAGGGCCCCAATCAGCCCCAGCATTTT. This gives the protein CASVQGPNQPQHF.

This clone was seen a handful of times. This sequence joins TRBV5-6 and TRBJ2-2; D unresolved. There are 16 residues in the CDR3. Germline V gives CDR1 SGHDT, CDR2 YYEEEE. With 0 bases removed from V and 3 bases from J, the gap between germline ends came to 12 bases. The CDR3 DNA reads as TGTGCCAGCAGCTTGGGTCCCCAGCGCTACACCGGGGAGCTGTTTTTT. It encodes CASSLGPQRYTGELFF.

This clone was seen only a few times. The chain links TRBV4-2 to TRBJ1-5, with D perhaps TRBD1 (6 bases). The length of the CDR3 is 16 residues. The V gene's germline CDR1 is LGHNA and CDR2 YNFKEQ. Trimming removed 3 bases at V and 4 bases at J, with 16 bases between. The CDR3 region has the DNA TGTGCCAGCAGCCAGCTTACAGGGTCTGGGAATCAGCCCCAGCATTTT. Translating gives CASSQLTGSGNQPQHF.

The chain is built from TRBV28 and TRBJ2-5; D is uncertain. The germline gives CDR1 MDHEN, CDR2 SYDVKM. With 2 bases removed from V and 3 bases from J, the gap between germline ends came to 7 bases. The CDR3 length is 13 residues. The DNA of the CDR3 is TGTGCCAGCAGTTTAGGAACTAAAGAGACCCAGTACTTC. It encodes CASSLGTKETQYF.

The table lists this clone with a few counts. This chain joins TRBV11-2 and TRBJ1-4; D possibly corresponds to TRBD1 (5 bases). Trimming removed 5 bases from V and 7 bases from J, with 26 bases in between. Germline assignment: CDR1 SGHAT and CDR2 FQNNGV. The CDR3 extends over 18 amino acids. The CDR3 here is CASSPGNGGLGSVEKLFF. The CDR3, as DNA: TGTGCCAGCAGCCCCGGAAACGGGGGTCTTGGGTCGGTTGAAAAACTGTTTTTT.

This clone was found a few times. This chain connects TRBV30 to TRBJ1-4; no reliable D call. Germline CDR1 GTSNPN, CDR2 SVGIG (reference sequence). V lost 1 base and J lost 0, with 15 bases in between. The CDR3 has 17 residues. CDR3 coding DNA: TGTGCCTGGAGTGGTCGTTCGCCTATCCCAACTAATGAAAAACTGTTTTTT. Translated: CAWSGRSPIPTNEKLFF.

The sample holds a few counts of this clone. The chain links TRBV6-6 to TRBJ2-7, with TRBD1 as a possible D gene (5 bases). The V gene's germline CDR1 is MNHNY and CDR2 SVGAGI (reference sequence). V lost 5 bases, J lost 2 bases, and 19 bases lay in between. The CDR3 has 16 residues. CDR3 loop: CASSPRHGAIPYEQYF. DNA of the CDR3: TGTGCCAGCAGTCCGAGGCATGGGGCGATTCCCTACGAGCAGTACTTC.

V is TRBV4-2 and J is TRBJ2-5; tentative D call: TRBD2 (6 bases). CDR1 and CDR2 (germline): LGHNA, YNFKEQ. With 0 bases removed from V and 0 bases from J, the gap between germline ends came to 17 bases. The CDR3 consists of 18 residues. CDR3 region: CASSQDRLVGWYQETQYF. In DNA, the CDR3 is TGTGCCAGCAGCCAAGATCGACTAGTCGGCTGGTACCAAGAGACCCAGTACTTC.